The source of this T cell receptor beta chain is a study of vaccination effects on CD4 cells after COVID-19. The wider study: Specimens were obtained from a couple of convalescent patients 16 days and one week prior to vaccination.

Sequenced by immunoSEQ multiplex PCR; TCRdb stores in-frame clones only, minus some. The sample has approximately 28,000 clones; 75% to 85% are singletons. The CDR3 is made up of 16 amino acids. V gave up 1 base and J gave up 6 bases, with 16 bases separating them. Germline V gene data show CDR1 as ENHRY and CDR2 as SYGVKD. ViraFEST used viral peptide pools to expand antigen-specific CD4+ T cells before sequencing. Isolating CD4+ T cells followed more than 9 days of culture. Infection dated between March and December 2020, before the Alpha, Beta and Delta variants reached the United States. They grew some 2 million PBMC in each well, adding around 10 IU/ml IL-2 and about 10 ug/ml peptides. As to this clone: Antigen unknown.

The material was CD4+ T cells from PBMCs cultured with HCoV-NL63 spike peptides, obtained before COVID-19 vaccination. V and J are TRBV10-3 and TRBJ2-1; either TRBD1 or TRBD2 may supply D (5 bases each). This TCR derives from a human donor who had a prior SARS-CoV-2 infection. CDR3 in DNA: TGTGCCATCAGTGAGTTCCTACCGGGACGGGGCAATGAGCAGTTCTTC. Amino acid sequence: CAISEFLPGRGNEQFF.